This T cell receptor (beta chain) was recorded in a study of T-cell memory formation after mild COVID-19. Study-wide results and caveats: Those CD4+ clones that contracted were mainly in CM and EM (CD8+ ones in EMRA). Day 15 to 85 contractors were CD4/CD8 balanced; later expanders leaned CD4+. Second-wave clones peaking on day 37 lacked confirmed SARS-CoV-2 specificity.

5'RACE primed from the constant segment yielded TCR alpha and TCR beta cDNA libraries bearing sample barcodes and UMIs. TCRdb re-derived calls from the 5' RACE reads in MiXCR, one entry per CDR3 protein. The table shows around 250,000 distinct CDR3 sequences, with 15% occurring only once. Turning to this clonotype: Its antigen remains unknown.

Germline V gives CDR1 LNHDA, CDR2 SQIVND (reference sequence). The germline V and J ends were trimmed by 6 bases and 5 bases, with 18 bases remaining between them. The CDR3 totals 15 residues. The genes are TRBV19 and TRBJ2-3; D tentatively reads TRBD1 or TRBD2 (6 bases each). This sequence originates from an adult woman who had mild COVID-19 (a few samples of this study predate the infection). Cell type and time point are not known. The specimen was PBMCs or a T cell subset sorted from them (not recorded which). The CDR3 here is CASRPTGRGIDTQYF. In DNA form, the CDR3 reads TGTGCCAGTAGGCCGACAGGTCGGGGGATAGATACGCAGTATTTT.